These 27 T cell receptor beta chains came from one sample sequenced in a study of tumor-infiltrating lymphocytes in oesophageal squamous cell carcinoma. TCRdb re-analysed the PCR reads in MiXCR, keeping a single row per CDR3 protein. The sample contains 5,500 to 7,500 distinct CDR3 sequences, 14% to 15% of which appear only once. The specimen was esophageal tumor tissue. The receptors originated from a male donor with esophageal squamous cell carcinoma.

Notes on this clonotype: Being one base from a much bigger clone, this may be a read error. V gene TRBV6-4 combines with J gene TRBJ2-3; D is unresolved. Germline V gene sequence: CDR1 MRHNA, CDR2 SNTAGT. The CDR3 totals 15 residues. Written as DNA, the CDR3 is TGTGCCAGCAGAGACTCCCCCCAAAACACAGATACGCAGTATTTT. Translated, it gives CASRDSPQNTDTQYF.

Many counts were recorded for this clonotype. A much larger clonotype is one base distant, so this may be a read error. The rearrangement links TRBV6-1 to TRBJ2-7; D may match TRBD1 or TRBD2 (5 bases each). V lost 3 bases to trimming and J lost 7 bases, with 16 bases between them. The length of the CDR3 is 14 residues. Germline V lookup: CDR1 MNHNS, CDR2 SASEGT. For the CDR3, the DNA is TGTGCCAGCAGTGAGGGGACCGACTACAATGAGCAGTACTTC. It yields the protein CASSEGTDYNEQYF.

This clonotype was picked up many times. This may come from a read error, since a much larger clone is one base off. The chain recombines TRBV7-3 with TRBJ2-1; D perhaps matches TRBD1 (5 bases). The J call is uncertain, as TRBJ2-7 better fits the DNA end. The V gene's germline CDR1 is SGHTA and CDR2 FQGTGA. This CDR3 has 15 residues. Written as DNA, the CDR3 is TGTGCCAGCAGCTTACAGGGTAGCTCCTACAATGAGCAGTACTTC. The encoded protein is CASSLQGSSYNEQYF.

This clonotype showed up many times. This chain joins TRBV12-3 or TRBV12-4 and TRBJ1-4; D is unclear. Trimming removed 6 bases from V and 4 bases from J, with 9 bases in between. The CDR3 sequence is 13 residues long. CDR3 in amino acids: CASRRGFNEKLFF. The CDR3 region has the DNA TGTGCCAGCAGGAGAGGCTTTAATGAAAAACTGTTTTTT.

This clonotype came up many times. The rearrangement uses TRBV5-1 and TRBJ2-7; 11 bases fit TRBD2. J gave up 5 bases and V 4 bases, and 11 bases lay outside the gene matches. The CDR3 is 16 amino acids. Germline V gives CDR1 SGHRS, CDR2 YFSETQ. CDR3 in amino acids: CASSVKPGTSGDEQYF. CDR3 nucleotides: TGCGCCAGCAGCGTTAAGCCCGGGACTAGCGGAGACGAGCAGTACTTC. The complete variable domain, with remaining parts taken from reference TRBV5-1 and TRBJ2-7, reads KAGVTQTPRYLIKTRGQQVTLSCSPISGHRSVSWYQQTPGQGLQFLFEYFSETQRNKGNFPGRFSGRQFSNSRSEMNVSTLELGDSALYLCASSVKPGTSGDEQYFGPGTRLTVT.

This clonotype was counted at least ten times. This rearrangement joins TRBV24-1 to TRBJ2-7; 8 nucleotides align to TRBD1. Trimming cost V 3 bases and J 3 bases; bases outside gene matches: 3. The germline V gene encodes CDR1 KGHDR and CDR2 SFDVKD. The CDR3 has 14 amino acids. The CDR3 DNA reads TGTGCCACCAGTGATGGAACAGGGGGCTACGAGCAGTACTTC. Translating it yields CATSDGTGGYEQYF.

In its sample, this clonotype was seen many times. J is TRBJ2-1 and V is TRBV6-6, with a tentative D call TRBD1 (5 bases). CDR1 and CDR2 from the germline V gene are MNHNY and SVGAGI (reference sequence). The CDR3 covers 15 residues. V was pared by 0 bases and J by 14 bases, with 20 bases between. CDR3 sequence reads: CASSYSKLGRGREFF. CDR3 nucleotides: TGTGCCAGCAGTTACTCGAAACTGGGGCGCGGCCGGGAGTTCTTC.

Concerning this clonotype itself: Since the CDR3 does not end with the conserved phenylalanine or tryptophan, this likely comes from a read error. The DNA is left out, because the CDR3 cannot be placed on it with certainty; the CDR3 is given as TCRdb lists it. The chain joins TRBV6-5 to TRBJ2-5; the table calls TRBD1, which could not be checked here. Germline loops: CDR1 MNHEY, CDR2 SVGAGI. With termini counted, the CDR3 has 16 amino acids. CDR3 loop: CASSYSTGGSPLHFGN.

By sample share, this clonotype is medium-sized. Relative to the germline gene, one junction end is altered; a read error may explain this. The chain carries TRBV12-3 or TRBV12-4 and TRBJ2-1, with 7 bases identical to TRBD1. This CDR3 spans 12 amino acids. The CDR3 coding sequence is TGTGCCAGCAGCCACAGGGGATCACCCCTCCACTTC. Protein product: CASSHRGSPLHF.

This clonotype is labeled as medium-sized. The chain joins TRBV6-1 to TRBJ2-1; 9 nucleotides line up with TRBD1. V dropped 2 bases and J dropped 9; count of bases not matched to a gene: 14. The V gene's germline CDR1 is MNHNS and CDR2 SASEGT. The CDR3 length is 17 residues. CDR3 sequence (DNA): TGTGCCAGCAGTGAATTGGTAGGGGACAGGGTTGTAAGTGAGCAGTTCTTC. Residues: CASSELVGDRVVSEQFF.

The table lists this clonotype with many counts. The J gene is TRBJ2-1, the V gene TRBV2; D gene unclear. The end of the DNA fits TRBJ2-7 better, so the J call may be wrong. The length of the CDR3 is 13 residues. The germline V gene has CDR1 SNHLY and CDR2 FYNNEI. The CDR3 reads CASSRYSYNEQYF. CDR3 bases: TGTGCCAGCAGTCGTTACTCCTACAATGAGCAGTACTTC.

The table lists this clonotype with many counts. The chain joins TRBV11-3 to TRBJ1-2; the D is unclear. Germline loops: CDR1 SGHNT, CDR2 YENEEA. CDR3 length equals 14 residues. Trimming took 5 bases from V and 2 from J, leaving 12 bases between them. CDR3 in amino acids: CASSRGDDNYGYTF. The CDR3 nucleotides are TGTGCCAGCAGCCGCGGGGATGACAACTATGGCTACACCTTC.

The sample holds a few counts of this clonotype. This chain connects TRBV10-3 to TRBJ1-3; D uncertain. V gave up 2 bases and J gave up 0 bases, with 11 bases separating them. Per germline, CDR1 ENHRY and CDR2 SYGVKD. This CDR3 spans 16 amino acids. The CDR3 DNA reads as TGTGCCATCAGTGAGAGGGCACCATCCTCTGGAAACACCATATATTTT. It yields the protein CAISERAPSSGNTIYF.

In this sample, this clonotype is medium-sized. This chain connects TRBV6-1 to TRBJ2-6, with no clear D. V dropped 1 base and J dropped 0 bases, with 4 bases sitting between them. The CDR3 totals 15 residues. Germline V gene sequence: CDR1 MNHNS, CDR2 SASEGT. DNA of the CDR3: TGTGCCAGCAGTGAAGACAGCTCTGGGGCCAACGTCCTGACTTTC. This translates into CASSEDSSGANVLTF.

V usage is TRBV19 and J usage is TRBJ1-1; D is undetermined. This CDR3 is 13 amino acids long. The germline V gene encodes CDR1 LNHDA and CDR2 SQIVND (reference sequence). V dropped 4 bases and J dropped 0 bases, with 6 bases sitting between them. The CDR3 loop reads CASSTNMNTEAFF. The CDR3 DNA follows: TGTGCCAGTAGTACAAACATGAACACTGAAGCTTTCTTT.

This clonotype is labeled as large (0.1 to 1%). The chain recombines TRBV27 with TRBJ2-1; 8 nucleotides agree with TRBD1. Germline trimming cut 5 bases from V and 1 base from J; bases unmatched to any gene: 1. The CDR3 extends over 14 amino acids. Germline lookup yields CDR1 MNHEY and CDR2 SMNVEV (reference sequence). The CDR3 loop is CASSDRGSYNEQFF. CDR3 sequence (DNA): TGTGCCAGCAGTGACAGGGGTTCCTACAATGAGCAGTTCTTC.

The rearrangement joins TRBV4-1 to TRBJ2-7; D remains ambiguous. V lost 0 bases, J lost 7 bases, and 16 bases lay in between. This CDR3 is 15 amino acids long. CDR1 and CDR2 (germline): MGHRA, YSYEKL. The CDR3 bases are TGCGCCAGCAGCCAAGAGCAGGCCAGTTACAATGAGCAGTACTTC. Protein sequence: CASSQEQASYNEQYF.

This clonotype was counted between two and nine times. The CDR3 does not end in the conserved phenylalanine or tryptophan, so this is likely a read error. The DNA is left out, because the CDR3 cannot be placed on it with certainty; the CDR3 is given as TCRdb lists it. The chain carries TRBV11-3 and TRBJ2-7. Germline CDR1 and CDR2: SGHNT and YENEEA. Both ends counted, the CDR3 spans 8 residues. The CDR3 loop is CASSLYLA.

The chain joins TRBV5-4 to TRBJ1-1, with D tentatively TRBD1 (5 bases). The germline gives CDR1 SGHNT, CDR2 YYREEE (reference sequence). This CDR3 has 15 residues. Trimming removed 4 bases at V and 0 bases at J, with 13 bases between. In DNA form, the CDR3 reads TGTGCCAGCAGCCCGCAGGGTCAGATGAACACTGAAGCTTTCTTT. This sequence encodes CASSPQGQMNTEAFF.

This clonotype was counted many times. The chain joins TRBV4-2 to TRBJ2-7; D perhaps matches TRBD2 (6 bases). This CDR3 comprises 18 residues. Germline V CDR1 and CDR2: LGHNA, YNFKEQ. Trimming took 3 bases from V and 2 from J, leaving 23 bases between them. The CDR3 is CASSQSRAGSVFAYEQYF. CDR3 in DNA: TGTGCCAGCAGCCAGTCCCGGGCGGGGTCGGTGTTCGCCTACGAGCAGTACTTC.

In regard to this clonotype: Possible read error: a much larger clone is one base away. This chain connects TRBV6-1 to TRBJ2-1, with D tentatively TRBD1 or TRBD2 (5 bases each). Germline V gene sequence: CDR1 MNHNS, CDR2 SASEGT. The V and J ends lost 4 bases and 10 bases respectively, with 17 bases between them. CDR3 length equals 14 residues. The CDR3, as DNA: TGTGCCAGCAGTGTTGAGGGGCCCTCGGGCGAGCAGTTCTTC. It yields the protein CASSVEGPSGEQFF.

V is TRBV27 and J is TRBJ1-5, with D possibly being TRBD1 (6 bases). Germline lookup yields CDR1 MNHEY and CDR2 SMNVEV (reference sequence). The CDR3 contains 11 residues. The germline V and J ends were trimmed by 9 bases and 11 bases, with 14 bases remaining between them. As DNA, the CDR3 is TGTGCCAGTACAGGGTTATCAGCCCAGCATTTT. Translating it yields CASTGLSAQHF.

At least ten counts were recorded for this clonotype. This sequence joins TRBV6-1 and TRBJ1-4; D is perhaps TRBD1 (6 bases). The CDR3 runs 13 residues. The V gene lost 6 bases and the J gene lost 10 bases, with 15 bases spanning the gap. The germline gives CDR1 MNHNS, CDR2 SASEGT. CDR3 nucleotides: TGTGCCAGCAGATACCCGGGGGCGGGAAAACTGTTTTTT. Residues: CASRYPGAGKLFF.

This clonotype was counted at least ten times. This sequence joins TRBV5-6 and TRBJ2-3; 10 bases match TRBD1. CDR3 size: 16 residues. Germline values: CDR1 SGHDT, CDR2 YYEEEE. The V gene end was trimmed by 1 base and the J gene end by 3 bases; junction bases not matched to a gene: 5. The CDR3 DNA is TGTGCCAGCAGCTTGTTACCGGACAGGGGGACAGATACGCAGTATTTT. It codes for CASSLLPDRGTDTQYF.

The chain has TRBV15 and TRBJ2-3, with 8 bases aligning to TRBD1. The tail of the sequence fits TRBJ2-1 better, so the J call may be wrong. Germline V gene lookup returns CDR1 LNHNV and CDR2 YYDKDF (reference sequence). The CDR3 is 13 residues long. CDR3 in amino acids: CATSSGQGYEQFF. Written as DNA, the CDR3 is TGTGCCACCAGCAGCGGACAGGGCTACGAGCAGTTCTTC.

This clonotype was seen many times. This chain links TRBV27 with TRBJ1-3; unclear D gene. Deletions cut 2 bases from V and 0 bases from J, with 8 bases between. From germline, CDR1 is MNHEY and CDR2 SMNVEV (reference sequence). The CDR3 length is 15 residues. In nucleotides, the CDR3 is TGTGCCAGCAGTTTAGAAGGAATCTCTGGAAACACCATATATTTT. This encodes CASSLEGISGNTIYF.

This rearrangement joins TRBV5-1 to TRBJ2-5, with TRBD1 as a possible D gene (6 bases). V lost 4 bases, J lost 5 bases, and 18 bases lay in between. The germline gives CDR1 SGHRS, CDR2 YFSETQ. The CDR3 contains 15 residues. The CDR3 DNA sequence: TGCGCCAGCAGCGGAATAGTGACAGGCCGGGAGACCCAGTACTTC. This encodes CASSGIVTGRETQYF.